This paragraph reports one T cell receptor (beta chain). The sample originates from a study of T cell responses to AZD1222 COVID-19 vaccine. J gave up 7 bases and V 1 base, and 6 bases lay outside the gene matches. The CDR3 runs 15 residues. Germline V gene lookup returns CDR1 LGHNA and CDR2 YSLEER. The repertoire was sequenced with immunoSEQ multiplex PCR; TCRdb's copy has only in-frame clones and lacks some. The data contain about 140,000 clones, about 92% of them singletons. The TCR comes from an adult who received the AZD1222 COVID-19 vaccine. The input for sequencing was peripheral blood, taken 28 days after the second AZD1222 dose. The rearrangement joins TRBV4-3 to TRBJ1-5; the match to TRBD1 covers 8 bases. CDR3: CASSQATGAGQPQHF. CDR3 nucleotides: TGCGCCAGCAGCCAAGCGACAGGGGCAGGCCAGCCCCAGCATTTT.